Following are 10 T cell receptor beta chains from one sample sequenced in a study of blood T cells in healthy people across ages. With a J-beta primer mix and a sample-barcoded 5' primer, a second PCR ran about 7 to 11 cycles. Each CDR3 protein gets one entry after TCRdb re-called the 5' RACE reads with MiXCR. The sample carries around 1.7 million distinct CDR3 sequences, under 30% recorded once. The sample taken for sequencing was blood. The receptors here all came from a woman in her twenties or thirties in good health.

The genes are TRBV7-2 and TRBJ1-2; possibly TRBD1 for D (6 bases). Trimming stripped 4 bases from V and 8 bases from J, with 23 bases between. CDR1 SGHTA and CDR2 FQGNSA come from the germline V gene. The length of the CDR3 is 16 residues. In DNA, the CDR3 is TGTGCCAGCAGCTCTCCGTTTGAGACAGGATGGGGAGGCTACACCTTC. It is translated as CASSSPFETGWGGYTF.

Regarding this clonotype: A clone one base away is much larger, so this may be a read error. The chain uses TRBV28 and TRBJ2-4, with TRBD1 matching 8 bases. CDR1 MDHEN and CDR2 SYDVKM come from the germline V gene. The V gene end was trimmed by 4 bases and the J gene end by 15 bases; junction bases not matched to a gene: 17. The CDR3 spans 15 residues. The DNA for the CDR3 is TGTGCCAGCAGTTATGACAGGGGATTTTGGAACGAGCGGTACTTC. This codes for CASSYDRGFWNERYF.

There are a few counts of this clonotype. This chain connects TRBV20-1 to TRBJ2-4, with TRBD1 matching over 10 bases. The CDR3 runs to 15 residues. Per the germline V gene, CDR1 is DFQATT and CDR2 is SNEGSKA (reference sequence). Germline trimming cut 6 bases from V and 7 bases from J; bases unmatched to any gene: 12. The CDR3 is CSAGSLGGQGNIQYF. The DNA for the CDR3 is TGCAGTGCGGGCTCCCTCGGGGGACAGGGGAACATTCAGTACTTC.

Ten or more counts support this clonotype. The chain joins TRBV5-1 to TRBJ2-7; 9 nucleotides match TRBD2. J was trimmed by 3 bases and V by 4 bases; bases with no gene match: 5. From germline, CDR1 is SGHRS and CDR2 YFSETQ. CDR3 length: 14 amino acids. CDR3 residues: CASSARGGGYEQYF. The CDR3, as DNA: TGCGCCAGCAGCGCGCGGGGGGGCGGCTACGAGCAGTACTTC.

The chain employs TRBV5-1 and TRBJ1-1, with D unclear. V lost 5 bases to trimming and J lost 5 bases, with 16 bases between them. The CDR3 totals 14 residues. Per the germline V gene, CDR1 is SGHRS and CDR2 is YFSETQ. As DNA, the CDR3 is TGCGCCAGCAGTTCTGGGCGGGGAGATACTGAAGCTTTCTTT. This codes for CASSSGRGDTEAFF.

The rearrangement links TRBV2 to TRBJ1-5, with D unclear. CDR3 length: 13 amino acids. Germline lookup yields CDR1 SNHLY and CDR2 FYNNEI. V was trimmed by 6 bases and J by 6 bases, leaving 12 bases between them. The CDR3 nucleotides read TGTGCCAGCAGGAAGGAAGGCAGTCAGCCCCAGCATTTT. It yields the protein CASRKEGSQPQHF.

V usage is TRBV24-1 and J usage is TRBJ2-6, with D unresolved. Germline V CDR1 and CDR2: KGHDR, SFDVKD. V was pared by 3 bases and J by 0 bases, with 8 bases between. CDR3 length: 16 amino acids. The CDR3 bases are TGTGCCACCAGTGATAGGCTCAGCTCTGGGGCCAACGTCCTGACTTTC. Protein sequence: CATSDRLSSGANVLTF.

A remark on this clonotype: This may arise from a read error, as a much more abundant clone is one base away. Since no conserved phenylalanine or tryptophan closes the CDR3, a read error is the likely cause. The V and J genes are TRBV7-2 and TRBJ2-3; 7 nucleotides match TRBD2. The V gene end was trimmed by 2 bases and the J gene end by 8 bases; junction bases not matched to a gene: 10. The CDR3 is 15 residues long. Germline-derived CDR1 and CDR2 are SGHTA and FQGNSA. CDR3: CASSLRRGETVTQYV. Here the CDR3 DNA reads TGTGCCAGCAGCTTACGACGGGGGGAAACCGTTACGCAGTATGTT.

This rearrangement joins TRBV7-6 to TRBJ2-3, with 12 bases fitting TRBD2. CDR1 and CDR2 (germline): SGHVS, FNYEAQ. The CDR3 runs to 16 residues. The junction had 5 bases not matched to a gene; V was cut back by 5 bases and J by 2 bases. Here the CDR3 reads CASSKRTSGTTDTQYF. The CDR3 nucleotides read TGTGCCAGCAGCAAACGGACTAGCGGGACCACAGATACGCAGTATTTT.

This clonotype was counted between two and nine times. J is TRBJ2-1 and V is TRBV10-3; 14 bases are shared with TRBD2. Trimming at V came to 4 bases and at J to 8 bases, leaving 4 bases not matched to a gene. Germline CDR1 is ENHRY and CDR2 is SYGVKD. The CDR3 runs to 15 residues. The CDR3 loop is CAISGGLAGVDEQFF. CDR3 nucleotides: TGTGCCATCAGTGGGGGACTAGCGGGAGTCGATGAGCAGTTCTTC.